The text below deals with one T cell receptor beta chain. The V end was cut by 0 bases, the J end by 2 bases, with 11 bases between. The CDR3 contains 15 residues. The germline CDR1 and CDR2 sequences are MNHEY and SVGAGI. The data are from a study of T cell responses to AZD1222 COVID-19 vaccine. This table comes from immunoSEQ multiplex PCR, and its TCRdb copy is limited to in-frame clones, with some not included. There are roughly 100,000 clones in the sample; 70% to 90% occur only once, and approximately 19% lies in the top ten. The sequence was obtained from an adult in good health. Sequencing used peripheral blood, obtained on day 0 of AZD1222 vaccination. The chain uses TRBV6-5 and TRBJ2-7, with TRBD1 as a possible D gene (6 bases). This chain's CDR3 is CASSYSGTRTYEQYF. As DNA, the CDR3 is TGTGCCAGCAGTTACTCGGGGACACGGACCTACGAGCAGTACTTC.